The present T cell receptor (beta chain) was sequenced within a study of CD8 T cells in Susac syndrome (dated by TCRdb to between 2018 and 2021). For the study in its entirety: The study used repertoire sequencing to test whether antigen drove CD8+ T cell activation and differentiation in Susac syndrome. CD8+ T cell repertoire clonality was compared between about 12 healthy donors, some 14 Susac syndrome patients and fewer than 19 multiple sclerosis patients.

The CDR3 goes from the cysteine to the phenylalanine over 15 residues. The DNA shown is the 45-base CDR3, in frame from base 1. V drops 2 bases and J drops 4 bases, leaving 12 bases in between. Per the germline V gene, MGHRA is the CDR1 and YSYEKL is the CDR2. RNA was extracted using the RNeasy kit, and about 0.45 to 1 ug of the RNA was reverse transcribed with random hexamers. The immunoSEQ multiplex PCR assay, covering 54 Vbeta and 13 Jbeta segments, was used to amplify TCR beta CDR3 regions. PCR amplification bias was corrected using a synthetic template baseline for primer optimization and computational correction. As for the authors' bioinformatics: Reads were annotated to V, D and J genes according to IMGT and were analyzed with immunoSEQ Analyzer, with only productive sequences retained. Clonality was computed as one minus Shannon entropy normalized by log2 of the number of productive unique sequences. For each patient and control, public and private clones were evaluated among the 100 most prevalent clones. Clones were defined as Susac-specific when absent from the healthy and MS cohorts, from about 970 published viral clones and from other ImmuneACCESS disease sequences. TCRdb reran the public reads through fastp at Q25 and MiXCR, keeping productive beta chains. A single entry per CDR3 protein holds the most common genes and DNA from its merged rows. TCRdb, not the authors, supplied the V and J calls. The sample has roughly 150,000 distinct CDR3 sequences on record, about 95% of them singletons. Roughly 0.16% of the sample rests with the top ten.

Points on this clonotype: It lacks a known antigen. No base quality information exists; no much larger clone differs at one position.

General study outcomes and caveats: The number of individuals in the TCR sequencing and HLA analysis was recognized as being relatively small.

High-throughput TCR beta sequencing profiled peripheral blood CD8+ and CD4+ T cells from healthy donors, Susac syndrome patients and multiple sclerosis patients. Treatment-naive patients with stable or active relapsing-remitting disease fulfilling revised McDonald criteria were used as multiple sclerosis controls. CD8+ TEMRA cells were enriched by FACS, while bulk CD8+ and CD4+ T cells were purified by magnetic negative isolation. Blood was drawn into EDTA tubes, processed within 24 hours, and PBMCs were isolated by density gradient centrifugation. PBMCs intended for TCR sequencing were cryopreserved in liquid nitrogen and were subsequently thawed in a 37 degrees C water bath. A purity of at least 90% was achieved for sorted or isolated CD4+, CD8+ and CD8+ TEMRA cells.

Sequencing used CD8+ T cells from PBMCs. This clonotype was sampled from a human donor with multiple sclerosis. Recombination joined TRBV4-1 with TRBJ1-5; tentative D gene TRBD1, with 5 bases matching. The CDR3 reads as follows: CASSQLGLSNQPQHF. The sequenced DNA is TGCGCCAGCAGCCAATTGGGACTGTCTAATCAGCCCCAGCATTTT.